This record concerns one T cell receptor beta chain sequence. Unstimulated regulatory T cells (CD4+CD25+CD127-), CD4+CD25- non-regulatory cells, CD4 and CD8 cells were FACS-sorted from thawed PBMCs. TCRdb's table, derived via immunoSEQ multiplex PCR, lists solely in-frame clones and lacks some. In the table there are some 90,000 clones, around 90% of which are singletons. V gave up 1 base and J gave up 1 base, with 11 bases separating them. Germline V gene data show CDR1 as SGHVS and CDR2 as FQNEAQ. The CDR3 spans 15 residues. The data originate from a study of Tregs in tolerant kidney transplant recipients.

Sequencing input: CD8+ T cells from blood. This rearrangement joins TRBV7-8 to TRBJ2-7, with D perhaps assigned TRBD1 or TRBD2 (5 bases each). The source is a human donor in good health. The CDR3 here is CASSLGGSGSYEQYF. CDR3 nucleotide sequence: TGTGCCAGCAGCTTAGGGGGCTCGGGGTCCTACGAGCAGTACTTC.